This paragraph covers one TCR beta chain sequence. Its specificity is unknown. One junction end does not reproduce the germline sequence, and a read error may be involved. This entry comes from a study of T cells in Graves' hyperthyroidism and ophthalmopathy. Whole-study findings and limits: Ophthalmopathy and stable hyperthyroidism were told apart by a 13 V-J model.

Using RNA transcripts as the source, TCR beta CDR3 regions were amplified. A first-round RT-PCR of the TCR CDR3 used the HTBI primer set. A single record per CDR3 protein comes from TCRdb applying MiXCR to the multiplex PCR reads. The sample consists of 700,000 or so distinct CDR3 sequences, 16% of them appearing once. The material sequenced was blood. The source is a man between 18 and 35 years old with Graves' hyperthyroidism.

The CDR3 region is CASRGILSDQPQHF. The CDR3 coding sequence is TGTGCCAGCAGGGGGATTCTTAGCGATCAGCCCCAGCATTTT. This chain connects TRBV12-3 or TRBV12-4 to TRBJ1-5; D unresolved. The CDR3 extends over 14 amino acids.